This T cell receptor (beta chain) is from a study of cytomegalovirus exposure and HLA in healthy donors. On the study more broadly: Caucasian-associated ancestry cluster membership applied to less than 85% of around 400 genotyped donors.

Use of 60 Vbeta and 13 Jbeta primers characterized the PCR. Using immunoSEQ multiplex PCR, the repertoire was profiled, and TCRdb retains in-frame clones only, with some absent. The sample holds roughly 290,000 clones, about 80% seen once. This CDR3 spans 16 amino acids. CDR1 is MGHRA, CDR2 YSYEKL, per germline. Unmatched junction bases numbered 9, after V lost 1 base and J lost 7 bases. The receptor comes from a girl aged 2-15 years in good health and CMV-seronegative. This chain connects TRBV4-1 to TRBJ1-5, with 8 positions matching TRBD1. The specimen sequenced was PBMCs. CDR3 nucleotide sequence: TGCGCCAGCAGCCAAGTAGGCAGGGGGCCCCCGCAGCCCCAGCATTTT. Translating gives CASSQVGRGPPQPQHF.